The 20 T cell receptor beta chains in this list originate from one sample, sequenced in a study of blood T cell repertoires in COVID-19. Measured with immunoSEQ multiplex PCR; TCRdb has only the in-frame clones, and not every one. The sample holds roughly 80,000 clones, around 83% seen once. The sequenced material came from peripheral blood. The receptors were gathered from a woman aged 60-70 years with acute or convalescent COVID-19.

This chain joins TRBV7-2 and TRBJ1-2; weak D call: TRBD1 (6 bases). The germline gives CDR1 SGHTA, CDR2 FQGNSA. The germline V and J ends were trimmed by 3 bases and 8 bases, with 10 bases remaining between them. The CDR3 runs to 12 residues. In nucleotides, the CDR3 is TGTGCCAGCAGCTTTACAGGGAGCGGCTACACCTTC. Translation gives CASSFTGSGYTF.

The genes are TRBV5-1 and TRBJ1-1, with 9 bases identical to TRBD1. The CDR3 runs to 15 residues. J was trimmed by 3 bases and V by 4 bases; bases with no gene match: 7. Per germline, CDR1 SGHRS and CDR2 YFSETQ. The CDR3 bases are TGCGCCAGCAGCGCGACAGGGGGGAGGGACACTGAAGCTTTCTTT. This gives the protein CASSATGGRDTEAFF.

The count of this clone is one. J is TRBJ1-1 and V is TRBV27; 9 bases are a match to TRBD1. Germline V gene sequence: CDR1 MNHEY, CDR2 SMNVEV (reference sequence). V dropped 6 bases and J dropped 3; count of bases not matched to a gene: 5. The CDR3 covers 14 residues. CDR3 DNA: TGTGCCAGCAGAGACAGGGGGGCACACACTGAAGCTTTCTTT. Encoded protein: CASRDRGAHTEAFF.

The rearrangement joins TRBV19 to TRBJ1-5; 9 positions agree with TRBD1. The junction had 7 bases not matched to a gene; V was cut back by 6 bases and J by 7 bases. CDR1 LNHDA and CDR2 SQIVND come from the germline V gene (reference sequence). The CDR3 loop spans 14 amino acids. For the CDR3, the DNA is TGTGCCAGTAGGGACAGGGGAGAGGAGCAGCCCCAGCATTTT. Amino acids: CASRDRGEEQPQHF.

V usage is TRBV10-2 and J usage is TRBJ2-7; 7 positions match TRBD1. CDR1 and CDR2 (germline): WSHSY, SAAADI. V lost 6 bases, J lost 2 bases, and 4 bases stayed unmatched. This CDR3 has 13 amino acids. CDR3 sequence reads: CASRKTGTYEQYF. Here the CDR3 DNA reads TGCGCCAGCAGGAAGACAGGGACCTACGAGCAGTACTTC.

The J gene is TRBJ1-4, the V gene TRBV5-6; D is uncertain. CDR1 and CDR2 from the germline V gene are SGHDT and YYEEEE. This CDR3 is 15 amino acids long. Trimming took 3 bases from V and 4 from J, leaving 13 bases between them. CDR3 in amino acids: CASSSSPQDNEKLFF. The CDR3 nucleotides read TGTGCCAGCAGCTCGTCACCTCAGGATAATGAAAAACTGTTTTTT.

This clone has more than one count but fewer than ten. The chain joins TRBV7-9 to TRBJ1-4; no definite D call. Germline loops: CDR1 SEHNR, CDR2 FQNEAQ (reference sequence). V was trimmed by 4 bases and J by 4 bases, leaving 13 bases between them. The CDR3 runs to 15 residues. The CDR3 bases are TGTGCCAGCAGCTCAACCGGGTCGTTTAATGAAAAACTGTTTTTT. Its translation: CASSSTGSFNEKLFF.

The chain combines TRBV7-6 with TRBJ2-1; 7 nucleotides agree with TRBD2. The V and J ends lost 6 bases and 7 bases, in that order; junction bases with no gene match: 9. CDR3 length: 14 amino acids. The germline V gene has CDR1 SGHVS and CDR2 FNYEAQ. The CDR3 sequence is CASSWGGSRNEQFF. The CDR3 DNA reads TGTGCCAGCAGTTGGGGGGGTTCGCGGAATGAGCAGTTCTTC.

This sequence joins TRBV5-1 and TRBJ2-1; 14 nucleotides agree with TRBD2. The J segment lost 10 bases and the V segment lost 1 base, leaving 7 bases of the junction unmatched. The germline V gene has CDR1 SGHRS and CDR2 YFSETQ. The CDR3 length is 16 residues. For the CDR3, the DNA is TGCGCCAGCAGCTTGTCCGGACTAGCGGGAGGAGACGAGCAGTTCTTC. Amino acids: CASSLSGLAGGDEQFF.

This sequence joins TRBV4-3 and TRBJ2-1; 8 nucleotides match TRBD2. This CDR3 has 18 residues. CDR1 is LGHNA and CDR2 is YSLEER in the germline V gene. V dropped 0 bases and J dropped 0; count of bases not matched to a gene: 7. The CDR3 DNA reads as TGCGCCAGCAGCCAAGATATACGGGGGGGAAGCTCCTACAATGAGCAGTTCTTC. Translation: CASSQDIRGGSSYNEQFF.

This sequence joins TRBV7-9 and TRBJ1-2; D possibly corresponds to TRBD1 (5 bases). V was cut by 5 bases and J by 4 bases, with 11 bases left in between. Germline CDR1 is SEHNR and CDR2 is FQNEAQ (reference sequence). CDR3 size: 13 residues. The CDR3 sequence: CASSPGFRYGYTF. For the CDR3, the DNA is TGTGCCAGCAGCCCAGGGTTCCGCTATGGCTACACCTTC. The variable domain in full, completed from reference TRBV7-9 and TRBJ1-2, reads DTGVSQNPRHKITKRGQNVTFRCDPISEHNRLYWYRQTLGQGPEFLTYFQNEAQLEKSRLLSDRFSAERPKGSFSTLEIQRTEQGDSAMYLCASSPGFRYGYTFGSGTRLTVV.

The rearrangement links TRBV30 to TRBJ1-2; maybe TRBD1 (6 bases). CDR3 length equals 15 residues. V was shortened by 6 bases and J by 3 bases, with 20 bases between the two germline ends. CDR1 GTSNPN and CDR2 SVGIG come from the germline V gene (reference sequence). This CDR3 reads CACSSPGGQYYGYTF. In nucleotides, the CDR3 is TGTGCCTGTTCCAGCCCGGGGGGGCAGTACTATGGCTACACCTTC. The full variable domain, with the rest looked up from reference TRBV30 and TRBJ1-2, is SQTIHQWPATLVQPVGSPLSLECTVEGTSNPNLYWYRQAAGRGLQLLFYSVGIGQISSEVPQNLSASRPQDRQFILSSKKLLLSDSGFYLCACSSPGGQYYGYTFGSGTRLTVV.

The chain employs TRBV5-1 and TRBJ1-4, with 7 bases that match TRBD1. The length of the CDR3 is 15 residues. The ends lost 4 bases at V and 11 bases at J; junction bases unmatched: 14. Germline lookup yields CDR1 SGHRS and CDR2 YFSETQ. CDR3: CASSVTGPLGGKLFF. Here the CDR3 DNA reads TGCGCCAGCAGCGTGACAGGGCCGCTCGGAGGGAAACTGTTTTTT.

V gene TRBV5-1 combines with J gene TRBJ1-2, with D uncertain. This CDR3 is 13 amino acids long. Trimming took 1 base from V and 1 from J, leaving 5 bases between them. Germline-derived CDR1 and CDR2 are SGHRS and YFSETQ. The CDR3, as DNA: TGCGCCAGCAGCTTGACGAGTAACTATGGCTACACCTTC. Translated, it gives CASSLTSNYGYTF.

With regard to this clone: The same CDR3 arises from other DNA sequences in this sample as well. V and J are TRBV7-3 and TRBJ2-3; 8 bases map to TRBD2. Germline loops: CDR1 SGHTA, CDR2 FQGTGA. The CDR3 consists of 15 residues. V shed 2 bases, J shed 0 bases, and the junction held 1 base outside the gene matches. For the CDR3, the DNA is TGTGCCAGCAGCTTAGCGGGGGGCAGCACAGATACGCAGTATTTT. Its protein is CASSLAGGSTDTQYF.

The rearrangement joins TRBV21-1 to TRBJ1-4; the table calls TRBD1, which could not be checked here. TRBV21-1 is shown as a pseudogene. The CDR3 runs to 13 residues. CDR3 bases: TGTGCAAAGCCGGGACAGGGAAATGAAAAACTGTTTTTT. It is translated as CAKPGQGNEKLFF.

Concerning this clone: This sample includes further DNA sequences coding for the same CDR3. This chain links TRBV5-1 with TRBJ2-7; the match to TRBD1 covers 10 bases. The CDR3 length is 18 residues. Germline CDR1 and CDR2: SGHRS and YFSETQ. Trimming cost V 1 base and J 5 bases; bases outside gene matches: 15. The CDR3 reads CASSLPKTPGTGANEQYF. Written as DNA, the CDR3 is TGCGCCAGCAGCTTGCCCAAAACCCCCGGGACAGGGGCCAACGAGCAGTACTTC.

The V and J genes are TRBV29-1 and TRBJ2-3; a weak D match, TRBD2 (7 bases). Germline lookup yields CDR1 SQVTM and CDR2 ANQGSEA. Trimming removed 4 bases at V and 0 bases at J, with 14 bases between. This CDR3 spans 15 amino acids. CDR3 sequence: CSVGGGHASTDTQYF. The CDR3 DNA reads as TGCAGCGTTGGGGGGGGACACGCCAGCACAGATACGCAGTATTTT.

The CDR3 nucleotides are TGTGCCAGCAGCAAAGGATACAGAAGCCAGACTATCTACAATGAGCAGTTCTTC. Its protein product is CASSKGYRSQTIYNEQFF. The chain couples TRBV21-1 to TRBJ2-1; the table's D gene call, TRBD2, was not cross checked with the DNA. TRBV21-1 is labeled a pseudogene. CDR3 length equals 18 residues.

The CDR3 sequence is CAWSRLQGRAEKLFF. CDR3 DNA sequence: TGTGCCTGGAGTCGTCTCCAGGGGCGGGCTGAAAAACTGTTTTTT. J is TRBJ1-4 and V is TRBV30, with a tentative D call TRBD1 (6 bases). CDR3 length equals 15 residues. The germline CDR1 and CDR2 sequences are GTSNPN and SVGIG (reference sequence). Between the trimmed V and J ends, which lost 2 bases and 7 bases, there was a span of 17 bases.